The 24 T cell receptor beta chains in this list originate from one sample, sequenced in a study of blood T cell repertoires in COVID-19 (dated by TCRdb to 2020 to 2021). Libraries were built with the immunoSEQ multiplex PCR assay. Drawn from immuneACCESS, this table holds only the in-frame rearrangements with V and J called that TCRdb kept. Clones are partly lost; checked studies trace under half to an unresolved V gene and leave the rest unexplained. Counted in this sample were 84,000 or so clones; 82% of them appeared once. The ten largest clonotypes hold roughly 1.2% of the sample. Sequencing was carried out using peripheral blood. The receptors originated from a woman of 80 years or more with acute or convalescent COVID-19.

This sequence joins TRBV7-2 and TRBJ2-3; possible D gene TRBD1, 6 bases. V dropped 0 bases and J dropped 5 bases, with 12 bases sitting between them. Per the germline V gene, CDR1 is SGHTA and CDR2 is FQGNSA. This CDR3 is 15 amino acids long. CDR3 in DNA: TGTGCCAGCAGCTTAGCAGTGGGGGCCGGAGATACGCAGTATTTT. It yields the protein CASSLAVGAGDTQYF.

The V gene is TRBV19, the J gene TRBJ2-7; 8 nucleotides match TRBD1. The V gene's germline CDR1 is LNHDA and CDR2 SQIVND (reference sequence). The CDR3 totals 12 residues. The CDR3 DNA reads as TGTGCTACCGGACAGGGCTTGAACGAGCAGTACTTC. Its protein product is CATGQGLNEQYF.

This chain links TRBV5-1 with TRBJ2-7; no definite D call. V lost 4 bases, J lost 0 bases, and 14 bases lay in between. Germline CDR1 and CDR2: SGHRS and YFSETQ. The CDR3 has 15 residues. The DNA for the CDR3 is TGCGCCAGCAGCATACAGACGGATCCCTCCTACGAGCAGTACTTC. This sequence encodes CASSIQTDPSYEQYF.

The rearrangement links TRBV3-1 (or the pseudogene TRBV3-2) to TRBJ2-5, with D possibly matching TRBD2 (6 bases). CDR1 and CDR2 from the germline V gene are LGHDT and YNNKEL (reference sequence). The CDR3 loop spans 15 amino acids. V dropped 3 bases and J dropped 5 bases, with 16 bases sitting between them. The CDR3 nucleotides are TGTGCCAGCAGCCAGATGGGAGGAGCGTCGGAGACCCAGTACTTC. It codes for CASSQMGGASETQYF.

This chain links TRBV6-6 with TRBJ1-2; the D gene is possibly TRBD1 (5 bases). CDR3 size: 14 residues. The V end was cut by 2 bases, the J end by 5 bases, with 12 bases between. Germline V gives CDR1 MNHNY, CDR2 SVGAGI (reference sequence). In nucleotides, the CDR3 is TGTGCCAGCAGTTACGGGGGGGGTGAGTATGGCTACACCTTC. Protein: CASSYGGGEYGYTF.

The V and J genes are TRBV28 and TRBJ1-3, with D uncertain. This CDR3 comprises 15 residues. V was shortened by 6 bases and J by 0 bases, with 12 bases between the two germline ends. Germline loops: CDR1 MDHEN, CDR2 SYDVKM. The CDR3 sequence is CASSPLRSSGNTIYF. The CDR3 DNA follows: TGTGCCAGCAGCCCATTAAGGAGCTCTGGAAACACCATATATTTT.

This chain joins TRBV3-1 (or the pseudogene TRBV3-2) and TRBJ2-5; perhaps TRBD2 as D (6 bases). The CDR3 extends over 13 amino acids. The V and J ends lost 7 bases and 7 bases respectively, with 16 bases between them. CDR1 and CDR2 (germline): LGHDT, YNNKEL (reference sequence). The CDR3 reads CASTHLTSGTQYF. The CDR3 coding sequence is TGTGCCAGCACCCACTTGACTAGTGGGACCCAGTACTTC.

There are a few counts of this clone. The chain combines TRBV2 with TRBJ2-1; 11 positions agree with TRBD2. CDR3 length: 15 amino acids. The germline V gene has CDR1 SNHLY and CDR2 FYNNEI. V was pared by 6 bases and J by 10 bases, with 11 bases of the junction left unmatched. The CDR3 nucleotides are TGTGCCAGCAGGGGACTAGCGGTCGTCCTCTGGGAGCAGTTCTTC. Its protein product is CASRGLAVVLWEQFF.

V is TRBV3-1 (or the pseudogene TRBV3-2) and J is TRBJ2-5, with 13 positions matching TRBD2. The CDR3 consists of 17 residues. Germline V lookup: CDR1 LGHDT, CDR2 YNNKEL (reference sequence). J gave up 3 bases and V 4 bases, and 8 bases lay outside the gene matches. CDR3 sequence (DNA): TGTGCCAGCAGCCCCAGACTAGCGGGGGGAATGAAAGAGACCCAGTACTTC. This translates into CASSPRLAGGMKETQYF.

V and J are TRBV9 and TRBJ2-4; the D gene is possibly TRBD2 (5 bases). CDR3 size: 14 residues. V lost 2 bases and J lost 5, with 11 bases in between. Germline CDR1 is SGDLS and CDR2 is YYNGEE. The CDR3 is CASSVAGRENIQYF. CDR3 nucleotide sequence: TGTGCCAGCAGCGTCGCGGGTCGGGAAAACATTCAGTACTTC.

The rearrangement links TRBV10-2 to TRBJ1-1, with unresolved D. Germline V gene data show CDR1 as WSHSY and CDR2 as SAAADI. The CDR3 is 13 amino acids. V was shortened by 5 bases and J by 1 base, with 8 bases between the two germline ends. CDR3 amino acids: CASSRGSNTEAFF. DNA of the CDR3: TGCGCCAGCAGTAGAGGGTCGAACACTGAAGCTTTCTTT.

This chain joins TRBV6-5 and TRBJ2-7; D is undetermined. The CDR3 has 12 amino acids. The V gene lost 4 bases and the J gene lost 6 bases, with 10 bases spanning the gap. Germline V gene lookup returns CDR1 MNHEY and CDR2 SVGAGI. CDR3 nucleotides: TGTGCCAGCAGTTCCCCGTACAGCGAGCAGTACTTC. It translates to CASSSPYSEQYF.

The chain joins TRBV10-2 to TRBJ1-1; 7 bases map to TRBD1. The CDR3 consists of 14 residues. The junction had 7 bases not matched to a gene; V was cut back by 8 bases and J by 1 base. In germline, CDR1 is WSHSY, CDR2 SAAADI. CDR3 nucleotide sequence: TGCGCCAGCGTCAGGGGGTCCCCGAACACTGAAGCTTTCTTT. Residues: CASVRGSPNTEAFF.

The V gene is TRBV7-7, the J gene TRBJ2-5; no clear D gene. The CDR3 runs to 13 residues. Germline CDR1 and CDR2: SSHAT and FNYEAQ (reference sequence). V lost 3 bases to trimming and J lost 4 bases, with 9 bases between them. The CDR3 bases are TGTGCCAGCAGCTTCGGAATAGCAGAGACCCAGTACTTC. Protein sequence: CASSFGIAETQYF. The variable domain in full, completed from reference TRBV7-7 and TRBJ2-5, reads GAGVSQSPRYKVTKRGQDVTLRCDPISSHATLYWYQQALGQGPEFLTYFNYEAQPDKSGLPSDRFSAERPEGSISTLTIQRTEQRDSAMYRCASSFGIAETQYFGPGTRLLVL.

V usage is TRBV7-2 and J usage is TRBJ2-5; 8 nucleotides agree with TRBD2. Germline V CDR1 and CDR2: SGHTA, FQGNSA. This CDR3 has 15 amino acids. Germline trimming cut 1 base from V and 5 bases from J; bases unmatched to any gene: 6. CDR3 region: CASSLDAGGGETQYF. In DNA form, the CDR3 reads TGTGCCAGCAGCTTAGATGCGGGGGGTGGGGAGACCCAGTACTTC.

Only one count was recorded for this clone. This rearrangement joins TRBV25-1 to TRBJ1-2; D call uncertain. Looked up from germline, CDR1 is MGHDK and CDR2 is SYGVNS. The CDR3 spans 14 residues. V lost 1 base, J lost 5 bases, and 11 bases lay in between. The CDR3 bases are TGTGCCAGCAGTGAATCTACCTCCGCTTATGGCTACACCTTC. This translates into CASSESTSAYGYTF.

The chain uses TRBV7-3 and TRBJ2-5, with TRBD2 identical over 8 bases. Germline V CDR1 and CDR2: SGHTA, FQGTGA. V lost 5 bases, J lost 4 bases, and 6 bases stayed unmatched. The CDR3 has 14 residues. In nucleotides, the CDR3 is TGTGCCAGCAGCCCGACGGGGGGGCCAGAGACCCAGTACTTC. The encoded protein is CASSPTGGPETQYF.

The rearrangement uses TRBV10-2 and TRBJ1-2; TRBD1 is a possible D gene (5 bases). This CDR3 spans 13 amino acids. V lost 0 bases and J lost 6, with 8 bases in between. CDR1 and CDR2 from the germline V gene are WSHSY and SAAADI. DNA of the CDR3: TGCGCCAGCAGTGAGTCGACGGGGGATGGCTACACCTTC. Translating gives CASSESTGDGYTF.

The chain has TRBV7-9 and TRBJ2-1; 9 bases are shared with TRBD2. The germline V gene encodes CDR1 SEHNR and CDR2 FQNEAQ (reference sequence). This CDR3 has 15 amino acids. The trim removed 1 base at V and 3 bases at J, leaving 1 base unmatched. This CDR3 reads CASSLGSGGYNEQFF. The CDR3 DNA sequence: TGTGCCAGCAGCTTAGGTAGCGGGGGCTACAATGAGCAGTTCTTC. The full variable domain, in which reference TRBV7-9 and TRBJ2-1 provide the parts outside the CDR3, is DTGVSQNPRHKITKRGQNVTFRCDPISEHNRLYWYRQTLGQGPEFLTYFQNEAQLEKSRLLSDRFSAERPKGSFSTLEIQRTEQGDSAMYLCASSLGSGGYNEQFFGPGTRLTVL.

The J gene is TRBJ2-7, the V gene TRBV5-6; D unresolved. Germline assignment: CDR1 SGHDT and CDR2 YYEEEE. The CDR3 runs to 12 residues. V lost 4 bases, J lost 6 bases, and 11 bases lay in between. CDR3 nucleotides: TGTGCCAGCAGCGACACACAGAGCGAGCAGTACTTC. Translated, it gives CASSDTQSEQYF.

The chain uses TRBV2 and TRBJ1-1; weak D call: TRBD1 (5 bases). CDR3 length equals 14 residues. V was pared by 7 bases and J by 3 bases, with 15 bases between. Looked up from germline, CDR1 is SNHLY and CDR2 is FYNNEI. Written as DNA, the CDR3 is TGTGCCAGCATCCCCATTGGAGGGGACACTGAAGCTTTCTTT. Translating gives CASIPIGGDTEAFF.

The chain carries TRBV7-9 and TRBJ2-5; 8 positions agree with TRBD1. Trimming took 5 bases from V and 3 from J; bases not matched to a gene: 17. CDR1 and CDR2 (germline): SEHNR, FQNEAQ (reference sequence). The CDR3 covers 18 residues. The chain's CDR3 is CASSITGTGRYGEETQYF. For the CDR3, the DNA is TGTGCCAGCAGCATCACCGGGACAGGTCGTTATGGGGAAGAGACCCAGTACTTC.

This chain connects TRBV27 to TRBJ1-1, with a possible D match to TRBD1 (5 bases). CDR1 and CDR2 (germline): MNHEY, SMNVEV (reference sequence). The ends were cut back, 2 bases at V and 3 bases at J, with 13 bases in the middle. The CDR3 is 15 residues long. CDR3 region: CASSLSRARDTEAFF. DNA of the CDR3: TGTGCCAGCAGTTTAAGCAGGGCCCGGGACACTGAAGCTTTCTTT.

The chain couples TRBV11-2 to TRBJ2-1; 7 bases agree with TRBD1. After removal of 2 bases from V and 3 bases from J, the junction contained 10 bases not matched to a gene. Per the germline V gene, CDR1 is SGHAT and CDR2 is FQNNGV. CDR3 length: 17 amino acids. CDR3 region: CASSLSVLGGRYNEQFF. DNA for the CDR3: TGTGCCAGCAGCTTATCCGTTCTAGGGGGCCGCTACAATGAGCAGTTCTTC.